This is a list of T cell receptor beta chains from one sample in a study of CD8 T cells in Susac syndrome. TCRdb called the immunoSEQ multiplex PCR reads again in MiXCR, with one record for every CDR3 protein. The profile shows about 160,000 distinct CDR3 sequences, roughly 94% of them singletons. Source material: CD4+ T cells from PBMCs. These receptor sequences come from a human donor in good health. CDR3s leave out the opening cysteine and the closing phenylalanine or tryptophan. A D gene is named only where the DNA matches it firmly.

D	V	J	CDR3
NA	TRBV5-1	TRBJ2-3	ASSRLGQVTDTQY
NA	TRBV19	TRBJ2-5	ASSIAQETQY
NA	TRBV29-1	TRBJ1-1	SVEDLFPIPRSAF
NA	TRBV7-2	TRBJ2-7	ASSSPDGFYEQY
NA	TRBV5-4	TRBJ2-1	ASSFRDGYNEQF
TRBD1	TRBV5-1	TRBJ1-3	ASSPGGGNTIY
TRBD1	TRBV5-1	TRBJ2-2	ASSLAGTGHTGELF
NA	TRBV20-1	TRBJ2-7	SARDAGAPYEQY
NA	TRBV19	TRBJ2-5	ASSIGGAPQETQY
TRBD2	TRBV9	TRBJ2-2	ASSVGAGGATGELF
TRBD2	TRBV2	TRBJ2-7	ASSPSSGGRLREQY
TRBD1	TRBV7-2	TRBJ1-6	ASSLSQGANSPLH
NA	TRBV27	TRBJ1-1	ASLSRGDTEAF
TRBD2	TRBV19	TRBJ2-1	ASSMFGVAGAWEQF
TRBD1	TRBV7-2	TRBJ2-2	ASSLARDRGMSGELF
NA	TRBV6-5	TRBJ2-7	ASSYSSPGRGYEQY
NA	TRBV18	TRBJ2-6	ASSPPSGANVLT
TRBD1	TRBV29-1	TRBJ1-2	SVAPSPNTGDGGYT
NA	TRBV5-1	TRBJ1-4	ASSLAKTGTAQKLF
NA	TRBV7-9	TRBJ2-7	ATDFTDTGTEQY
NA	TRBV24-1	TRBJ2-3	ATSGDSSQDTQY
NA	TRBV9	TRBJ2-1	ASSVGIHGGNEQF
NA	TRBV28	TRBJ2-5	ASSTMRNQETQY
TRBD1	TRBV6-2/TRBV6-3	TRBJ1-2	ASSQPRTGSRGYT
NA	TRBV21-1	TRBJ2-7	ASITTGRSYEQY
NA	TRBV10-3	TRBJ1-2	AISESRGSHGYT
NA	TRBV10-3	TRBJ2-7	AISESAGAGYEQY
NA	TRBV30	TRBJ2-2	AWNYPNTGELF
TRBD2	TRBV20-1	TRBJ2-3	SARGLAGGTDTQY
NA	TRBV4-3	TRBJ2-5	ASSQDFQETQY
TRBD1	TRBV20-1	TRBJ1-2	SASGDRINYGYT
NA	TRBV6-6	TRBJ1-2	ASSFPARARVYGYT
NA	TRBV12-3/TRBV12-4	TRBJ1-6	ASSLFDNSPLH
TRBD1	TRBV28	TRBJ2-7	ASSSPTGGTYEQY
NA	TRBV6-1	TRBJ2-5	ASSEGGGWETQY
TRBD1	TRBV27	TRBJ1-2	ATGQGPNYGYT
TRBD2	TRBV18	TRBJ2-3	ASSLTSGRSTDTQY
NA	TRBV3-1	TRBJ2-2	ASRPRGTNTGELF
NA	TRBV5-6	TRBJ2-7	ASSLGQIYEQY
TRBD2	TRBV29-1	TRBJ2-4	SVSGAGGKNIQY
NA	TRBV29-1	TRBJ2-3	SVEGGLEDTQY
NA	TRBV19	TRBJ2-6	ASSIIVSGANVLT
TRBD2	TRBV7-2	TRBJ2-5	ASSFSGTQETQY
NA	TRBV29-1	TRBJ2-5	SVDEGETQY
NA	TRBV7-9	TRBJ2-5	ASSLRTGVETQY
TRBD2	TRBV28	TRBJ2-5	ASTLPRLAEQETQY
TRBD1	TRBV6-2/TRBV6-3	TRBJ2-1	ASSTRDRGYNEQF
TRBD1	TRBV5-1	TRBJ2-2	ASSPDRGHIGELF
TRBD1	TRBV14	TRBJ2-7	ASSQPRQGSREQY
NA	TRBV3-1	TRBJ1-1	ASSQGSPGVEAF
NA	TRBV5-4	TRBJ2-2	ASSAQGEPGELF
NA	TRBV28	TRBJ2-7	ATRILDRGEQY
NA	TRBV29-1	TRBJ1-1	SVRGPVNTEAF
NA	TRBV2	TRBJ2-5	ASSDGAGGKETQY
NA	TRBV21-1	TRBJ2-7	ASSTTGTVENEQY
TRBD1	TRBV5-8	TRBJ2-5	ASLDRGFQETQY
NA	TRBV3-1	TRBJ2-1	ASRSTSSANYNEQF
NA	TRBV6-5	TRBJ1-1	ASTNGGTGAF
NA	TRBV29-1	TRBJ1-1	SVPDFPNTEAF
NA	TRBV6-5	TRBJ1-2	ASSPPGPAIYGYT